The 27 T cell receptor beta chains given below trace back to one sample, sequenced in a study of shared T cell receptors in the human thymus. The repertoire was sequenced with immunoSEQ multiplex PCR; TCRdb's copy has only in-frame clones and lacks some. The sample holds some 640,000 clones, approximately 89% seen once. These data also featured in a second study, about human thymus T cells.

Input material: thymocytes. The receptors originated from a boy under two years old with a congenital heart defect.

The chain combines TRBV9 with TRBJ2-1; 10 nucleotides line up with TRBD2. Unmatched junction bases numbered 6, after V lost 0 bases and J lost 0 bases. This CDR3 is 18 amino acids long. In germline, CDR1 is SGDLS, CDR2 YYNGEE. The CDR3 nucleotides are TGTGCCAGCAGCGTAGGTCTTCCTAGCGGGGGCTCCTACAATGAGCAGTTCTTC. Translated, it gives CASSVGLPSGGSYNEQFF.

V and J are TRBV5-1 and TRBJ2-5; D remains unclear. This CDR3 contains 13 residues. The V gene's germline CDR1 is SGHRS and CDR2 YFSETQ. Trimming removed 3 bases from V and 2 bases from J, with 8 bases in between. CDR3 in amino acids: CASSSIQQETQYF. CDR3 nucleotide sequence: TGCGCCAGCAGCTCAATACAGCAAGAGACCCAGTACTTC.

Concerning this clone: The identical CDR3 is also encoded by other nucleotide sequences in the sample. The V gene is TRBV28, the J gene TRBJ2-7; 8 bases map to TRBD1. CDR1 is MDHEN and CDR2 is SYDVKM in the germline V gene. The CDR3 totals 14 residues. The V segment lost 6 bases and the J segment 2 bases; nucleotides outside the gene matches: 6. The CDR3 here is CASSPGQGAYEQYF. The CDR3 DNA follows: TGTGCCAGCAGCCCAGGACAGGGAGCCTACGAGCAGTACTTC.

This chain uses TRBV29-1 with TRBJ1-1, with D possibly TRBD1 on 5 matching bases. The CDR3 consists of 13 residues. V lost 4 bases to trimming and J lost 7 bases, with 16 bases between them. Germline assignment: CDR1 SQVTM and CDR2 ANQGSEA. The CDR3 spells CSVGAPVQDEAFF. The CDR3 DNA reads TGCAGCGTTGGTGCCCCGGTACAGGATGAAGCTTTCTTT.

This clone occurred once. The CDR3 coding sequence is TGTGCCAGTAGGGACCTTTGGGCAGGGGAGGGGGATAGCAATCAGCCCCAGCATTTT. Residues: CASRDLWAGEGDSNQPQHF. The genes are TRBV19 and TRBJ1-5; D might be TRBD1 (6 bases). Germline V lookup: CDR1 LNHDA, CDR2 SQIVND (reference sequence). The germline V and J ends were trimmed by 6 bases and 0 bases, with 24 bases remaining between them. This CDR3 comprises 19 residues.

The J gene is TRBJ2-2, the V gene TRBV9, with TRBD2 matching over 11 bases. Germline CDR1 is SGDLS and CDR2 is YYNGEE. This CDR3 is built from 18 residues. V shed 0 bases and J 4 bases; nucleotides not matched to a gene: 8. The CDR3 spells CASSVGVCSGRGTGELFF. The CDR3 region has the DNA TGTGCCAGCAGCGTAGGGGTTTGTAGCGGGAGGGGCACCGGGGAGCTGTTTTTT.

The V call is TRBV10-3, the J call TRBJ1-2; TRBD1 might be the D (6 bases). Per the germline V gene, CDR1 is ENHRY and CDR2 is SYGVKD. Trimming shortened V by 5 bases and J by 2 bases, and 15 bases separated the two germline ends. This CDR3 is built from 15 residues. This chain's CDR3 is CAISQGGESNYGYTF. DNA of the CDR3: TGTGCCATCAGTCAAGGGGGGGAATCAAACTATGGCTACACCTTC.

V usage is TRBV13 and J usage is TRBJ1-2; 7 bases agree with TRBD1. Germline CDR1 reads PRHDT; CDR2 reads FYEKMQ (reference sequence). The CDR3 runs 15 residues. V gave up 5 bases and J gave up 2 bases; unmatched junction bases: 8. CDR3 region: CASSRGQEQNYGYTF. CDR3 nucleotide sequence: TGTGCCAGCAGCCGAGGACAGGAACAAAACTATGGCTACACCTTC.

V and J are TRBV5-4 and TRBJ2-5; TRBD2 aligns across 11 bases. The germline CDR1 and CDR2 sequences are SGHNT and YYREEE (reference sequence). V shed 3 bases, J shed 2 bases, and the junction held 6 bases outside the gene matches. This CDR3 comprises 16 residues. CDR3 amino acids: CASSSRLAGLQETQYF. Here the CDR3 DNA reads TGTGCCAGCAGCTCTCGACTAGCGGGGCTACAAGAGACCCAGTACTTC.

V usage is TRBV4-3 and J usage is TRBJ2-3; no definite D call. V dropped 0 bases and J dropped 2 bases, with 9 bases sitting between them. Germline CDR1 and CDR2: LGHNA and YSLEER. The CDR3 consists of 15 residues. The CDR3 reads CASSQEHRLTDTQYF. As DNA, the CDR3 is TGCGCCAGCAGCCAAGAACACCGCCTCACAGATACGCAGTATTTT.

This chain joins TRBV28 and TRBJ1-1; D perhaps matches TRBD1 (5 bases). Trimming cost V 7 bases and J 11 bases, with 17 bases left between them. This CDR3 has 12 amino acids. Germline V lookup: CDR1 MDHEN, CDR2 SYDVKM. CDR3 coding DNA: TGTGCCAGCATATCGACAGCCTTCGTTGCTTTCTTT. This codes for CASISTAFVAFF.

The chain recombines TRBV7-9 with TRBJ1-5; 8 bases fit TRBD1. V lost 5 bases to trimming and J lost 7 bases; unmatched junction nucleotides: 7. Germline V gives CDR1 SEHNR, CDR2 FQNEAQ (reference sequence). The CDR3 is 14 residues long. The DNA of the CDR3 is TGTGCCAGCAGCCTTCAGGGGGCGCGGCAGCCCCAGCATTTT. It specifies CASSLQGARQPQHF.

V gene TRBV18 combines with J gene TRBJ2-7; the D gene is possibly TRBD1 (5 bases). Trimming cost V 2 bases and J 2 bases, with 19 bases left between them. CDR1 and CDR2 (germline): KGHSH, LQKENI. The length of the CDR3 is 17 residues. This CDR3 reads CASSPAAQVFRPYEQYF. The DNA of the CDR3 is TGTGCCAGCTCACCAGCTGCACAGGTTTTTAGGCCCTACGAGCAGTACTTC.

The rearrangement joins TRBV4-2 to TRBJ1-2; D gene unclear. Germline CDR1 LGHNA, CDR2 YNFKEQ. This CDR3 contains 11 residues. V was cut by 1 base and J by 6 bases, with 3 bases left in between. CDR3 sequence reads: CASSQVNGYTF. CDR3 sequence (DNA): TGTGCCAGCAGCCAAGTAAATGGCTACACCTTC.

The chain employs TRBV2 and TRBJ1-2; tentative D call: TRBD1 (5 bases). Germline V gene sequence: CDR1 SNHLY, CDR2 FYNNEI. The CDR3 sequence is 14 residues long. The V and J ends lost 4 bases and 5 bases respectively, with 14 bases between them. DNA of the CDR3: TGTGCCAGCAGTGGGGGGGAGACACTTTATGGCTACACCTTC. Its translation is CASSGGETLYGYTF.

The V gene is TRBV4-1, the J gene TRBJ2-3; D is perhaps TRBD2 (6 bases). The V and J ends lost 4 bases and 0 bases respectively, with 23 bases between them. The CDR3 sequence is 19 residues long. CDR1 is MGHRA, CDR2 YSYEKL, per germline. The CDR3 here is CASSRVVAGLPVSTDTQYF. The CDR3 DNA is TGCGCCAGCAGCCGTGTAGTTGCGGGACTCCCTGTTAGCACAGATACGCAGTATTTT.

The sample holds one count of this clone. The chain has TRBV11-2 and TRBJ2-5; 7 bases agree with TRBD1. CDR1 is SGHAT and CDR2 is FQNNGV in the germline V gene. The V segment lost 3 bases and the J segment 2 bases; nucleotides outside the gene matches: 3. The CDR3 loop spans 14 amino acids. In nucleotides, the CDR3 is TGTGCCAGCAGCTTGAGGGACAGTCAAGAGACCCAGTACTTC. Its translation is CASSLRDSQETQYF.

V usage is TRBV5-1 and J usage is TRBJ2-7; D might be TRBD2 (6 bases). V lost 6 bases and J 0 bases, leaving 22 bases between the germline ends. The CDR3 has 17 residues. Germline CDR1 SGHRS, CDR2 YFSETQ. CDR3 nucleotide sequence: TGCGCCAGCATGCTTGGACTGGGGACTTCTAACTCCTACGAGCAGTACTTC. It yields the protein CASMLGLGTSNSYEQYF.

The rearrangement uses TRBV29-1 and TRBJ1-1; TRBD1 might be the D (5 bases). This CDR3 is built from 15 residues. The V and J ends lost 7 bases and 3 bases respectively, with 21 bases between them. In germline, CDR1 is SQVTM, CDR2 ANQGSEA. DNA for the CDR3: TGCAGCGCAATAGGCAGGGCGCGGGGAGACACTGAAGCTTTCTTT. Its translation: CSAIGRARGDTEAFF.

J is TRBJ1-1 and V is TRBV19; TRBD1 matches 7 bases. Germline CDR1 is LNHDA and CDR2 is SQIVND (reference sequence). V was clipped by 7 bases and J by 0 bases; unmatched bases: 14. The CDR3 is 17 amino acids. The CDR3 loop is CASTPFRSGQLNTEAFF. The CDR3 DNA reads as TGTGCCAGTACTCCGTTCAGATCGGGACAGTTGAACACTGAAGCTTTCTTT. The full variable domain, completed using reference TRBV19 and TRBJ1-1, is DGGITQSPKYLFRKEGQNVTLSCEQNLNHDAMYWYRQDPGQGLRLIYYSQIVNDFQKGDIAEGYSVSREKKESFPLTVTSAQKNPTAFYLCASTPFRSGQLNTEAFFGQGTRLTVV.

The CDR3, as DNA: TGTGCCAGCAGCCAGGGACTAGCGGGGGACTACGAGCAGTACTTC. It codes for CASSQGLAGDYEQYF. The chain combines TRBV11-2 with TRBJ2-7, with 14 bases lining up with TRBD2. Germline CDR1 reads SGHAT; CDR2 reads FQNNGV. Trimming took 5 bases from V and 3 from J; bases not matched to a gene: 3. This CDR3 is 15 amino acids long.

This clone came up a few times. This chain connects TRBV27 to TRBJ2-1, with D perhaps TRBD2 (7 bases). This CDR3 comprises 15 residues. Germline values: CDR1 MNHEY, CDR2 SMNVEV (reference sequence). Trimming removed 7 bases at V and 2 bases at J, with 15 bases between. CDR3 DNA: TGTGCCAGCAAGATCAAGGGGGGGGCCTACAATGAGCAGTTCTTC. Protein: CASKIKGGAYNEQFF.

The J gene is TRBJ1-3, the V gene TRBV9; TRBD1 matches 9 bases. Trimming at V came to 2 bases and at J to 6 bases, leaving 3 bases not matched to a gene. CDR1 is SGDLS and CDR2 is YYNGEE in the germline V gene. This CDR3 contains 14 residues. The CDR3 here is CASSVRTGENTIYF. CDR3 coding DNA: TGTGCCAGCAGCGTCCGGACAGGGGAAAACACCATATATTTT.

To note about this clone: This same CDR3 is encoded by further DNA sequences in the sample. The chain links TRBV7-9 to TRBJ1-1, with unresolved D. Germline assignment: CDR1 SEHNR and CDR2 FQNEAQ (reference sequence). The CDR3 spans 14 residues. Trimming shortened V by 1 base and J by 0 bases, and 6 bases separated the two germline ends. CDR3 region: CASSLDRLNTEAFF. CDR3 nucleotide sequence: TGTGCCAGCAGCTTAGACAGATTGAACACTGAAGCTTTCTTT.

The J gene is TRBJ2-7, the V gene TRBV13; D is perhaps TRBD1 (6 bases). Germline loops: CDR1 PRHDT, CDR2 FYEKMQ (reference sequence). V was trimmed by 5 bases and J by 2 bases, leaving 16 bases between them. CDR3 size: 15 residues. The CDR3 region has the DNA TGTGCCAGCAGCCCCCGGGACACTGACACCTACGAGCAGTACTTC. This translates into CASSPRDTDTYEQYF.

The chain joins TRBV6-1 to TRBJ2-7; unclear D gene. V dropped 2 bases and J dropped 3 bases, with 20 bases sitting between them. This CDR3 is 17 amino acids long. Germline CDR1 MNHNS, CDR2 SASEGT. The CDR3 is CASSEYVPQITVYEQYF. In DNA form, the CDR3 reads TGTGCCAGCAGTGAATATGTGCCCCAGATTACAGTCTACGAGCAGTACTTC.

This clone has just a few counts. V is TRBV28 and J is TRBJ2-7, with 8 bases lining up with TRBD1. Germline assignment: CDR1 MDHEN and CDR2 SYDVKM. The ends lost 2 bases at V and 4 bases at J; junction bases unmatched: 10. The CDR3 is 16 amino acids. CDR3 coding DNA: TGTGCCAGCAGTTTAACCCTTGGCAGGGGGCATTACGAGCAGTACTTC. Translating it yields CASSLTLGRGHYEQYF. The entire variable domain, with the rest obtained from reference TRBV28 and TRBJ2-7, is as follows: DVKVTQSSRYLVKRTGEKVFLECVQDMDHENMFWYRQDPGLGLRLIYFSYDVKMKEKGDIPEGYSVSREKKERFSLILESASTNQTSMYLCASSLTLGRGHYEQYFGPGTRLTVT.